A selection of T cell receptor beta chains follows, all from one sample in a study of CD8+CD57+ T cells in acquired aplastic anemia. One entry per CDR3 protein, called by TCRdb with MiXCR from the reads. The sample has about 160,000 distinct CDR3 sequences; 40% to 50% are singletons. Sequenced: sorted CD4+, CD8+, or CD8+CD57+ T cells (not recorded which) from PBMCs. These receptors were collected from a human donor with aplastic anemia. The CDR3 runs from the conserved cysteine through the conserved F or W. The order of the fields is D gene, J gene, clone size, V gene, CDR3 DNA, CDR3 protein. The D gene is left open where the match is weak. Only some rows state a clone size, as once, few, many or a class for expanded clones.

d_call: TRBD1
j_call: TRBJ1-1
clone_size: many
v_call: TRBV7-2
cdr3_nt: TGTGCCAGCACCTCGTACAGGGGCGCTGAAGCTTTCTTT
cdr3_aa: CASTSYRGAEAFF

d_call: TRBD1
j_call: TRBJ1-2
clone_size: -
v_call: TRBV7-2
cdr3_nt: TGTGCCAGCTCATTCGACAGGGACTATGGCTACACCTTC
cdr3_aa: CASSFDRDYGYTF

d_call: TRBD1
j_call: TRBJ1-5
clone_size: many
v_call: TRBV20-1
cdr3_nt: TGCAGTGGACGGGTGGGACAGGTTAATCAGCCCCAGCATTTT
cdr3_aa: CSGRVGQVNQPQHF

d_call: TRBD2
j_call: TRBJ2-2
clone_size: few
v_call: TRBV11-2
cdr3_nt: TGTGCCAGCAGCCTTGAAGGACTAGCGGGAAACACCGGGGAGCTGTTTTTT
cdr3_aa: CASSLEGLAGNTGELFF

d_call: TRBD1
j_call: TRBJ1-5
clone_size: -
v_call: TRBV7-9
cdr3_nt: TGTGCCAGCACAGGGACAGCTACCAATCAGCCCCAGCATTTT
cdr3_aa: CASTGTATNQPQHF

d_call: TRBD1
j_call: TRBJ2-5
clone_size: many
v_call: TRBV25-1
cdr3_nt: TGTGCCAGCAGTGAATCCGGGACAGGGGGCGGAGAGACCCAGTACTTC
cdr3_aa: CASSESGTGGGETQYF

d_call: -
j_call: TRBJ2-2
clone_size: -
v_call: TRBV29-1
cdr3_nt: TGCAGCGTTGAAGAGACAATTGACGGGGAGCTGGTTTTT
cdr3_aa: CSVEETIDGELVF

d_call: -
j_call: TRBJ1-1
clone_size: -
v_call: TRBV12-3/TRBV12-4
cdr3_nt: TGTGCCAGCACCCCGACGGAGAACACTGAAGCTTTCTTT
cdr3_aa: CASTPTENTEAFF

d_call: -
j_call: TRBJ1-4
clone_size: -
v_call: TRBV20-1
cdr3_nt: TGCAGTGCTGGACGGGGGGCATTAAATGAAAAACTGTTTTTT
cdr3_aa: CSAGRGALNEKLFF

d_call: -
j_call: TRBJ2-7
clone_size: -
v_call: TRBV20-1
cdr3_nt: TGCAGTGCTAGAGATGTCGTCTCCAGGGGAAGATACGAGCAGTACTTC
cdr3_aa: CSARDVVSRGRYEQYF

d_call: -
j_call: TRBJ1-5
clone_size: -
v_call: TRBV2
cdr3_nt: TGTGCCAGCAATTACCTGGGGGAGGGAAATCAGCCCCAGCATTTT
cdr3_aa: CASNYLGEGNQPQHF

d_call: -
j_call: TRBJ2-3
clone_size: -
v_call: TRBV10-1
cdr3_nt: TGCGCCAGCTTACGGCAGTTGGGCTACACAGATACGCAGTATTTT
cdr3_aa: CASLRQLGYTDTQYF

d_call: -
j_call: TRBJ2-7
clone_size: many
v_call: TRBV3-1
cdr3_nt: TGTGCCAGCAGCCAAGGGACATCCTACGAGCAGTACTTC
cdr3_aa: CASSQGTSYEQYF

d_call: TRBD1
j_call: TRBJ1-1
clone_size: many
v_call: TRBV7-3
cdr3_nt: TGTGCCAGCAGCTTTTATGGGGGACAGGCTGCACTAAACACTGAAGCTTTCTTT
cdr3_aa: CASSFYGGQAALNTEAFF

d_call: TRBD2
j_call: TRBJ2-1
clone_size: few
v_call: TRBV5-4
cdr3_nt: TGTGCCAGCAGCTTGGACAGCGGGAGGGCGGGCAATGAGCAGTTCTTC
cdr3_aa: CASSLDSGRAGNEQFF

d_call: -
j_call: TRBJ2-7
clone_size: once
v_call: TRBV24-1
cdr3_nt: TGTGCCACCAGTAGGGGTGCCCAGGCGGGCTCCTACGAGCAGTACTTC
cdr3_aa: CATSRGAQAGSYEQYF

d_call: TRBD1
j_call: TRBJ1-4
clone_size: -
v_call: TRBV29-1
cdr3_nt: TGCAGCGTAGATACCGGGACAGGGGGAGAAAAACTGTTTTTT
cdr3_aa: CSVDTGTGGEKLFF

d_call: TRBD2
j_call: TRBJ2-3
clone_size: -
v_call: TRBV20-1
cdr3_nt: TGCAGTGCTATTGATCTAGCGGGAGAAGTAGATACGCAGTATTTT
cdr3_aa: CSAIDLAGEVDTQYF

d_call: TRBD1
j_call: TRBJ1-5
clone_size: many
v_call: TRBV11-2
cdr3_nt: TGTGCCAGCAGCCGCGACAGGGGAGGAAGGCCCCAGCATTTT
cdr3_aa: CASSRDRGGRPQHF

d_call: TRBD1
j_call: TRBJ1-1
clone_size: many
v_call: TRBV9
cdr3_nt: TGTGCCAGCAGCGTAGATGACAGGGCCGCTTTCTTT
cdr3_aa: CASSVDDRAAFF

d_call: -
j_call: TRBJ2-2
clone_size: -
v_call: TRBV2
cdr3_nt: TGTGCCAGCACCCCGACGGGAACCGGGGAGCTGTTTTTT
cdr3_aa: CASTPTGTGELFF

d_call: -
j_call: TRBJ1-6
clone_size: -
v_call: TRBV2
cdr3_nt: TGTGCCAGCAAGATACAACAGGGACCGTTACCCCTCCACTTT
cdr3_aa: CASKIQQGPLPLHF

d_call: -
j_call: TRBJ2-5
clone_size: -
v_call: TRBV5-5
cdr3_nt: TGTGCCAGCACCTTAATGGGGGGCGACCAAGAGACCCAGTACTTC
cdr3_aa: CASTLMGGDQETQYF

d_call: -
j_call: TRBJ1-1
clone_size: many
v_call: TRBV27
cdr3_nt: TGTGCCAGCAGAGGCAAGAACACTGAAGCTTTCTTT
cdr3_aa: CASRGKNTEAFF

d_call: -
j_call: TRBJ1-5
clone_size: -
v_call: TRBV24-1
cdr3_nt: TGTGCCACCAGTGCCCTAAAGGATCAGCCCCAGCATTTT
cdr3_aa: CATSALKDQPQHF

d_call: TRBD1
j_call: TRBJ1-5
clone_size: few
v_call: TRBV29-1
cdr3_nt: TGCAGCGGAGGGGGCATTATAAGCAATCAGCCCCAGCATTTT
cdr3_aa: CSGGGIISNQPQHF

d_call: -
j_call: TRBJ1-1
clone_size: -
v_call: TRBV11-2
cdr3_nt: TGTGCCAGCAGCCGTGGACAGGCTTTCTTT
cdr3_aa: CASSRGQAFF

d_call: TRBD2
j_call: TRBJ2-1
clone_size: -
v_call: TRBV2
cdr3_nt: TGTGCCAGCAGAACTAGCGGGGGGGCCGATGAGCAGTTCTTC
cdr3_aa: CASRTSGGADEQFF

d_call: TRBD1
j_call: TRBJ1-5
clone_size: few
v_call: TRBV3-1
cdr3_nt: TGTGCCAGCAGCCAGACGACAGGGGGCAGCCAGCCCCAGCATTTT
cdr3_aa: CASSQTTGGSQPQHF

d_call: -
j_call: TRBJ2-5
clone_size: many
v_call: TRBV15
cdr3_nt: TGTGCCACCAGCAGAGATATAGCAGAGGGGACCCAGTACTTC
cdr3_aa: CATSRDIAEGTQYF

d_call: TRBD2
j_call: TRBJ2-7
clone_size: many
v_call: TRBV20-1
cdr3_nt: TGCAGTGCTTCTCGTCGCGGGACTAGCGGGGGATACGAGCAGTACTTC
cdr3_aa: CSASRRGTSGGYEQYF

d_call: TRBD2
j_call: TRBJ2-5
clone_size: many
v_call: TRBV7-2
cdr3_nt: TGTGCCAGCAGCTTCCAAGCGGGAGAGGAGACCCAGTACTTC
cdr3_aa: CASSFQAGEETQYF

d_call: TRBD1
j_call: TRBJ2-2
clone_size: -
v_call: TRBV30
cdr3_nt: TGTGCCTGGACTGTCACAGGGGCGTGGCACACCGGGGAGCTGTTTTTT
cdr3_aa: CAWTVTGAWHTGELFF

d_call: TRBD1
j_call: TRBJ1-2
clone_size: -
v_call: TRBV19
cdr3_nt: TGTGCCAGTAGGGACCCGGGACAGGGAGGCGACACCTTC
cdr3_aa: CASRDPGQGGDTF

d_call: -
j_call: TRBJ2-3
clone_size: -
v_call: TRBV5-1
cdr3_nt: TGCGCCAGCAGCTTTGATGGGTCAGATACGCAGTATTTT
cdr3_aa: CASSFDGSDTQYF

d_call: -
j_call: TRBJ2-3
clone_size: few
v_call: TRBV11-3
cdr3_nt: TGTGCCAGCAGGAGTTTTGAAGCTACCGCAGATACGCAGTATTTT
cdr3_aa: CASRSFEATADTQYF

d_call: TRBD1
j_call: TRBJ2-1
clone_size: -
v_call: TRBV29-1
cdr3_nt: TGCAGCGTTGACCCCAGGGGGTTCGGCAATGAGCAGTTCTTC
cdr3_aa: CSVDPRGFGNEQFF

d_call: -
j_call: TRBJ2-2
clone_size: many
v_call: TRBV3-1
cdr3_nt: TGTGCCAGCAGCCAGGCCCGTGCGCACACCGGGGAGCTGTTTTTT
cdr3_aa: CASSQARAHTGELFF

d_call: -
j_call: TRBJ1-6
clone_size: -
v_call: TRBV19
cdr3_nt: TGTGCCAGTAGGCTGACACTCGACCCCGGAGATAATTCACCCCTCCACTTT
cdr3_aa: CASRLTLDPGDNSPLHF

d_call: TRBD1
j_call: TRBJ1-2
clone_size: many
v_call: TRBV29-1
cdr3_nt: TGCAGCGTCGACGGACAGGGGAGGGACTATGGCTACACCTTC
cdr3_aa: CSVDGQGRDYGYTF

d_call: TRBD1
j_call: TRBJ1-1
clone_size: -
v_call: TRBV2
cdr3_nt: TGTGCCAGCAGCGGACTCCTACAGGGGGAAGCTTTCTTT
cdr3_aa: CASSGLLQGEAFF

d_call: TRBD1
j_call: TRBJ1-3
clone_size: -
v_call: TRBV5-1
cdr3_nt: TGCGCCAGCAGCCAAGACAGGGCAGGAAACACCATATATTTT
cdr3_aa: CASSQDRAGNTIYF

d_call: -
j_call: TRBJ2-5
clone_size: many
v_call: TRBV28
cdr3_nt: TGTGCCAGCAGCCCACAGGGAATCGAGACCCAGTACTTC
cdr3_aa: CASSPQGIETQYF

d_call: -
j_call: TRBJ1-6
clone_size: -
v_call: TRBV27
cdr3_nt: TGTGCCAGCGGTCCGGGGGATTCACCCCTCCACTTT
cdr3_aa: CASGPGDSPLHF

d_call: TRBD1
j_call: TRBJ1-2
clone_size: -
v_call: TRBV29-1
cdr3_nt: TGCAGCGTTGAGAGGAACAGGGGGAACTATGGCTACACCTTC
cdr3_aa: CSVERNRGNYGYTF

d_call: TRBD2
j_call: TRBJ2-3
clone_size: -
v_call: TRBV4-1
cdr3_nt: TGCGCCAGCAGCTCCAGCGGACTAGCCGGACTCACAGATACGCAGTATTTT
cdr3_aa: CASSSSGLAGLTDTQYF

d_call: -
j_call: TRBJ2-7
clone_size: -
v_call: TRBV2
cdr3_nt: TGTGCCAGCAGTGAAGGTCGGTTAGGGGCCTACGAGCAGTACTTC
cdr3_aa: CASSEGRLGAYEQYF

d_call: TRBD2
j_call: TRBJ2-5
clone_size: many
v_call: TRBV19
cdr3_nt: TGTGCCAGTAGTATGGCACTAGCGGGAGGCTCGATAGAGACCCAGTACTTC
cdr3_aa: CASSMALAGGSIETQYF

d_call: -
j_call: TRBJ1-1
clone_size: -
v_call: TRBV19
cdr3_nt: TGTGCCAGCGTGGGGGCAGCACCGGCTACCGTCCTTTTCTTT
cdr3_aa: CASVGAAPATVLFF

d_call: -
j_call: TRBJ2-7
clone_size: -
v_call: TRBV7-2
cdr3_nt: TGTGCCAGCAGCGCCCGGACCCCTCGGGACGAGCAGTACTTC
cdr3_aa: CASSARTPRDEQYF

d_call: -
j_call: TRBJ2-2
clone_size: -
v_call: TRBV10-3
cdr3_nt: TGTGCCATCAGTGTCACCGGGACGGAGAACACCGGGGAGCTGTTTTTT
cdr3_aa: CAISVTGTENTGELFF

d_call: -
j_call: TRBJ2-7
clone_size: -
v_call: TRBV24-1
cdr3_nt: TGTGCCACCAGTGGGGGCTCACGGGACGAGCAGTACTTC
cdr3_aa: CATSGGSRDEQYF

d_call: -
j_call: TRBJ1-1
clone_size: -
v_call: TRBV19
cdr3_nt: TGTGCCAGTAGTATAGGAAGAACTGAAGCTTTCTTT
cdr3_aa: CASSIGRTEAFF